A selection of T cell receptor beta chains follows, all from one sample in a study of OX40 agonist ivuxolimab in advanced cancers. The data were produced by immunoSEQ multiplex PCR, yet TCRdb's version contains in-frame clones alone and is incomplete. The table records 55,000 to 90,000 clones, almost 90% of them present only once. Sequenced here: CD4+ or CD8+ T cells sorted from blood, sampled in a trial of the OX40 agonist ivuxolimab. Receptor source: an adult with an advanced solid tumor such as melanoma, head and neck, liver or kidney cancer. Both conserved end residues are part of each CDR3. D genes are given only for firm matches. Rows may omit the clone size; those that give it use once, few, many or a size class.

v_call	j_call	d_call	clone_size	cdr3_nt	cdr3_aa
TRBV4-1	TRBJ2-3	TRBD1	.	TGCGCCAGCAGCCAAGGAGGGAGCCGGGGCAGGGGGCGAAATACGCAGTATTTT	CASSQGGSRGRGRNTQYF
TRBV28	TRBJ1-1	TRBD1	.	TGTGCCAGCAGTTTGACAGTAGGGACAGGGTCATTTGTGAGGAACACTGAAGCTTTCTTT	CASSLTVGTGSFVRNTEAFF
TRBV7-3	TRBJ2-3	.	.	TGTGCCAGCAGCCCTACTATGGCAGATACGCAGTATTTT	CASSPTMADTQYF
TRBV13	TRBJ1-3	.	.	TGTGCCAGCAGCCGCAGAGTAGGTGGAAACACCATATATTTT	CASSRRVGGNTIYF
TRBV2	TRBJ2-3	.	.	TGTGCCAGCAGTCCCAACAGGGCAGATACGCAGTATTTT	CASSPNRADTQYF
TRBV27	TRBJ2-6	TRBD2	.	TGTGCCAGCACCCTGCGCAGGGTAGCGGGAGTTGCGGGGGCCAACGTCCTGACTTTC	CASTLRRVAGVAGANVLTF
TRBV14	TRBJ1-1	.	.	TGTGCCAGCAGCCACCTTACTGGTAGTTGGACTGAAGCTTTCTTT	CASSHLTGSWTEAFF
TRBV19	TRBJ2-3	.	once	TGTGCCAGTACCTTCGAGGCTAGCGGCACAGATACGCAGTATTTT	CASTFEASGTDTQYF
TRBV6-5	TRBJ1-1	TRBD1	.	TGTGCCAGCAGCCTTCCGGGACAGGGGGCGATGGCTTTCTTT	CASSLPGQGAMAFF
TRBV4-2	TRBJ2-7	.	.	TGTGCCAGCAGCCAAGCCATCGGGGGCCCCTACGAGCAGTACTTC	CASSQAIGGPYEQYF
TRBV6-5	TRBJ1-2	.	.	TGTGCCAGCAGTTACCCAGGTGCAGGCTACACCTTC	CASSYPGAGYTF
TRBV7-2	TRBJ2-7	.	.	TGTGCCAGCAGTCGCTTAGAGGGCTACGAGCAGTACTTC	CASSRLEGYEQYF
TRBV5-5	TRBJ2-5	.	.	TGTGCCAGCAGCTTCGGAGGGCAAGAGACCCAGTACTTC	CASSFGGQETQYF
TRBV4-2	TRBJ2-1	.	.	TGTGCCAGCAGCCAAGACCGGGACATCGACAATGAGCAGTTCTTC	CASSQDRDIDNEQFF
TRBV5-1	TRBJ1-1	.	few	TGCGCCAGCAGTGTATCGAACAACCAGGGCGCTTTCTTT	CASSVSNNQGAFF
TRBV2	TRBJ1-1	.	few	TGTGCCAGCAGGGCCGGGACGGCGGGCGCTGAAGCTTTCTTT	CASRAGTAGAEAFF
TRBV15	TRBJ1-2	.	once	TGTGCCACCAGCCGTACGCCGACGGGAAGGGGCTACACCTTC	CATSRTPTGRGYTF
TRBV5-1	TRBJ2-5	.	.	TGCGCCAGCAGCTTGATACAGGGAAGTCAAGAGACCCAGTACTTC	CASSLIQGSQETQYF
TRBV28	TRBJ1-2	.	.	TGTGCCAGCAGCCAGACCGGACTGAGCGGCTACACCTTC	CASSQTGLSGYTF
TRBV6-1	TRBJ1-1	TRBD1	.	TGTGCCAGCAGTACCCGGACAGGGGTGGGTACTGAAGCTTTCTTT	CASSTRTGVGTEAFF
TRBV28	TRBJ2-7	TRBD1	.	TGTGCCAGCGAACCGGGACAGGGGGGCGAGCAGTACTTC	CASEPGQGGEQYF
TRBV28	TRBJ1-4	.	.	TGTGCCAGCAGGAAAGGGGCTCCTAATGAAAAACTGTTTTTT	CASRKGAPNEKLFF
TRBV5-4	TRBJ2-5	.	.	TGTGCCAGCAGCTTGGGCCCTCAAGAGACCCAGTACTTC	CASSLGPQETQYF
TRBV6-5	TRBJ2-1	TRBD2	.	TGTGCCAGCAGAACTAGCGGGAGAGGTCTAGAGCAGTTCTTC	CASRTSGRGLEQFF
TRBV10-3	TRBJ2-7	.	.	TGTGCCATCAGTGAGTCAGGGGGATCTTCCCACGAGCAGTACTTC	CAISESGGSSHEQYF
TRBV5-1	TRBJ2-7	.	.	TGCGCCAGCAGCTTAGGTGGAACGGGGGACGAGCAGTACTTC	CASSLGGTGDEQYF
TRBV6-5	TRBJ2-1	TRBD2	.	TGTGCCACGCAGCGGGGGGGGATCTCCTACAATGAGCAGTTCTTC	CATQRGGISYNEQFF
TRBV7-2	TRBJ2-3	TRBD1	.	TGTGCCAGCAGGGACAGGGGCCCCGCTGATACGCAGTATTTT	CASRDRGPADTQYF
TRBV7-2	TRBJ1-5	TRBD1	.	TGTGCCAGCAGCTATCGACAGGGAGATCAGCCCCAGCATTTT	CASSYRQGDQPQHF
TRBV29-1	TRBJ2-5	.	.	TGCAGCGTTGAACGAGGGGTCCAAAAGACCCAGTACTTC	CSVERGVQKTQYF
TRBV7-9	TRBJ2-7	.	.	TGTGCCAGCAGCTTAAGTCGCGGAAGAAGCTCCTACGAGCAGTACTTC	CASSLSRGRSSYEQYF
TRBV10-3	TRBJ2-2	.	.	TGTGCCATCAGTGTCGGTCTGAGCACCGGGGAGCTGTTTTTT	CAISVGLSTGELFF
TRBV5-1	TRBJ1-5	.	.	TGCGCCAGCAGCTCCCAGGGAAATCAGCCCCAGCATTTT	CASSSQGNQPQHF
TRBV5-6	TRBJ1-1	.	.	TGTGCCAGCAGATCCAGGGTGAACACTGAAGCTTTCTTT	CASRSRVNTEAFF
TRBV2	TRBJ2-1	TRBD2	.	TGTGCCAGCAGACTAGCGGGGAACAATGAGCAGTTCTTC	CASRLAGNNEQFF